The 10 T cell receptor beta chains in this list originate from one sample, sequenced in a study of T cell responses to AZD1222 COVID-19 vaccine. Using immunoSEQ multiplex PCR, the repertoire was profiled, and TCRdb retains in-frame clones only, with some absent. The table has 180,000 or so clones, about 93% seen once; the top ten hold approximately 1%. Sequencing used peripheral blood, obtained 28 days after the second AZD1222 dose. These receptors were collected from an adult who received the AZD1222 COVID-19 vaccine.

The genes are TRBV3-1 (or the pseudogene TRBV3-2) and TRBJ1-3, with TRBD1 as a possible D gene (5 bases). Germline CDR1 reads LGHDT; CDR2 reads YNNKEL (reference sequence). V lost 2 bases, J lost 1 base, and 9 bases lay in between. This CDR3 comprises 15 residues. Here the CDR3 reads CASSQTTVSGNTIYF. The CDR3 DNA reads TGTGCCAGCAGCCAAACGACAGTTTCTGGAAACACCATATATTTT.

V usage is TRBV6-5 and J usage is TRBJ1-5; D not resolved. V shed 6 bases and J shed 0 bases, with 6 bases lying between them. The germline CDR1 and CDR2 sequences are MNHEY and SVGAGI. This CDR3 contains 13 residues. CDR3 amino acids: CASRSNSNQPQHF. In DNA form, the CDR3 reads TGTGCCAGCAGGAGTAATAGCAATCAGCCCCAGCATTTT.

This clone was counted a single time. The chain uses TRBV29-1 and TRBJ2-7, with 7 bases fitting TRBD1. Germline V CDR1 and CDR2: SQVTM, ANQGSEA. V shed 5 bases and J 1 base; nucleotides not matched to a gene: 5. The CDR3 consists of 13 residues. Here the CDR3 DNA reads TGCAGCGTTCGACAGGGTGGGTCCTACGAGCAGTACTTC. Encoded protein: CSVRQGGSYEQYF.

V and J are TRBV7-6 and TRBJ2-6; D is undetermined. CDR1 and CDR2 (germline): SGHVS, FNYEAQ. Trimming shortened V by 2 bases and J by 3 bases, and 8 bases separated the two germline ends. There are 15 residues in the CDR3. This CDR3 reads CASSLFKDGANVLTF. In nucleotides, the CDR3 is TGTGCCAGCAGCTTATTTAAGGATGGGGCCAACGTCCTGACTTTC.

The CDR3 DNA follows: TGCAGCGCTCATGACAGGGCGATGAACACTGAAGCTTTCTTT. Amino acid sequence: CSAHDRAMNTEAFF. This chain joins TRBV29-1 and TRBJ1-1, with 7 bases that match TRBD1. Germline loops: CDR1 SQVTM, CDR2 ANQGSEA. The V and J ends lost 7 bases and 0 bases, in that order; junction bases with no gene match: 8. The CDR3 is made up of 14 amino acids.

This clone was detected a few times. The genes are TRBV6-5 and TRBJ2-3; weak D call: TRBD2 (5 bases). This CDR3 comprises 14 residues. CDR1 is MNHEY, CDR2 SVGAGI, per germline. V was shortened by 5 bases and J by 6 bases, with 15 bases between the two germline ends. The CDR3 loop reads CASSIQSRDDTQYF. CDR3 coding DNA: TGTGCCAGCAGTATCCAGAGCCGGGATGATACGCAGTATTTT.

The genes are TRBV30 and TRBJ1-5; no firm D call. The germline V gene encodes CDR1 GTSNPN and CDR2 SVGIG (reference sequence). Trimming took 0 bases from V and 6 from J, leaving 9 bases between them. The CDR3 is made up of 13 amino acids. The CDR3 DNA reads TGTGCCTGGAGTGTACGCGCAAGTCAGCCCCAGCATTTT. Protein: CAWSVRASQPQHF.

This chain links TRBV7-3 with TRBJ2-7, with 7 nucleotides matching TRBD2. Germline CDR1 reads SGHTA; CDR2 reads FQGTGA. The CDR3 is 14 amino acids. J gave up 4 bases and V 4 bases, and 7 bases lay outside the gene matches. CDR3 in DNA: TGTGCCAGCAGCTCCGGCGGGGGTCCTTACGAGCAGTACTTC. It encodes CASSSGGGPYEQYF. Drawing the rest from reference TRBV7-3 and TRBJ2-7, the complete variable domain is GAGVSQTPSNKVTEKGKYVELRCDPISGHTALYWYRQSLGQGPEFLIYFQGTGAADDSGLPNDRFFAVRPEGSVSTLKIQRTERGDSAVYLCASSSGGGPYEQYFGPGTRLTVT.

The DNA for the CDR3 is TGTGCCAGCAGCCCGGGACTAGCGGGGGGAAATAAAGAGACCCAGTACTTC. Protein: CASSPGLAGGNKETQYF. The chain is built from TRBV5-8 and TRBJ2-5; 15 bases agree with TRBD2. Germline loops: CDR1 SGHTS, CDR2 YDEGEE. V trimming: 4 bases; J trimming: 3 bases; junction bases outside the gene matches: 7. The CDR3 consists of 17 residues. The variable domain in full, with the rest retrieved from reference TRBV5-8 and TRBJ2-5, is EAGVTQSPTHLIKTRGQQATLRCSPISGHTSVYWYQQALGLGLQFLLWYDEGEERNRGNFPPRFSGRQFPNYSSELNVNALELEDSALYLCASSPGLAGGNKETQYFGPGTRLLVL.

The V call is TRBV6-1, the J call TRBJ2-5; no reliable D call. The CDR3 contains 15 residues. The V end lost 1 base, the J end lost 5 bases, and 14 bases lay between the germline ends. Germline-derived CDR1 and CDR2 are MNHNS and SASEGT. The CDR3 here is CASSEGPFPRETQYF. Here the CDR3 DNA reads TGTGCCAGCAGTGAAGGTCCCTTCCCTCGGGAGACCCAGTACTTC.